This T cell receptor (beta chain) was observed in a study of shared clonotypes between healthy human individuals. Findings of the study overall: When compared with the clonotypes that were shared by all four sorted-subset donors, the non-shared clonotypes turned out to have lower generation probabilities.

Each cell subset's genomic DNA was divided evenly among several immunoSEQ plates. Measured with immunoSEQ multiplex PCR; TCRdb has only the in-frame clones, and not every one. The sample has about 520,000 clones; roughly 95% are singletons. Donors were Caucasian adults residing in Nashville, Tennessee, USA. A CD45RA+ naive subset and a CD45RA-negative memory subset were split from CD4+ cells. Concerning this clone: Antigen: not known.

Germline assignment: CDR1 SGHRS and CDR2 YFSETQ. This CDR3 region has 12 residues. V lost 0 bases to trimming and J lost 5 bases, with 3 bases between them. The sequence was collected from a woman between 25 and 40 years old in good health. Sequencing input: naive CD4+ T cells sorted from blood. Subset given: CD45RA+ positively selected. V usage is TRBV5-1 and J usage is TRBJ1-3; D not resolved. The CDR3 DNA sequence: TGCGCCAGCAGCTTGGGCAGAAACACCATATATTTT. As protein: CASSLGRNTIYF.